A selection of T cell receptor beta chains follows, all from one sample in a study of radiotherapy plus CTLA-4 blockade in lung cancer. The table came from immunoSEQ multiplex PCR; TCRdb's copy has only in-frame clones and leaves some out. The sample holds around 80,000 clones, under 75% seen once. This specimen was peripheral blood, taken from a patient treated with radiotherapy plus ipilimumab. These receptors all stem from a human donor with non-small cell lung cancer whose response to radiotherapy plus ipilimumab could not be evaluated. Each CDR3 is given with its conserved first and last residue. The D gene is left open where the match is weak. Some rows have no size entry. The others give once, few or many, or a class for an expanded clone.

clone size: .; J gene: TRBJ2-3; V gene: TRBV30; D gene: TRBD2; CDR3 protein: CACMASGGTDTQYF; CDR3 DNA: TGTGCCTGTATGGCTAGCGGAGGCACAGATACGCAGTATTTT
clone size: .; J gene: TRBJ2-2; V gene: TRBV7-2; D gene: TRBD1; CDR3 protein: CASSTPDRAGTGELFF; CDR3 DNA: TGTGCCAGCAGCACCCCGGACAGGGCGGGGACCGGGGAGCTGTTTTTT
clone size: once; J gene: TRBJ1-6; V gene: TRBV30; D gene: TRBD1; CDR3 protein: CAWDRATGPLHF; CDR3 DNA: TGTGCCTGGGACAGGGCGACGGGCCCCCTCCACTTT
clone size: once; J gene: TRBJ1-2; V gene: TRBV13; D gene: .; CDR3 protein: CASSLGGREDGYTF; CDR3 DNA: TGTGCCAGCAGCTTAGGCGGCAGGGAGGATGGCTACACCTTC
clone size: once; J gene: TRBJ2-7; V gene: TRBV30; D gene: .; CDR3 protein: CAWSVGVREAYEQYF; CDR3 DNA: TGTGCCTGGAGTGTAGGCGTCAGGGAGGCCTACGAGCAGTACTTC
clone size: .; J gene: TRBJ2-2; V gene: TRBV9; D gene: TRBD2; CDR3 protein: CASSLAGDGTGELFF; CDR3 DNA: TGTGCCAGCAGCTTAGCGGGAGATGGCACCGGGGAGCTGTTTTTT
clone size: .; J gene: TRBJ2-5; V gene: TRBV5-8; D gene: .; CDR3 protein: CASSLAGSRETQYF; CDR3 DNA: TGTGCCAGCAGCTTGGCAGGGTCGCGGGAGACCCAGTACTTC
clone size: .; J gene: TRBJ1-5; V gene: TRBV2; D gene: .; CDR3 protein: CASSEGRDSNQPQHF; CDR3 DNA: TGTGCCAGCAGTGAAGGGCGGGATAGCAATCAGCCCCAGCATTTT
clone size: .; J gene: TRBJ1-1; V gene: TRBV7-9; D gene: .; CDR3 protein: CASSLRNSRGNTEAFF; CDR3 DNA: TGTGCCAGCAGCTTAAGGAACTCGAGAGGGAACACTGAAGCTTTCTTT
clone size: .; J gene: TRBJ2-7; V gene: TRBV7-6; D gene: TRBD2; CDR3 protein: CASSSTSVYEQYF; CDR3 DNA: TGTGCCAGCAGCTCCACTAGCGTCTACGAGCAGTACTTC
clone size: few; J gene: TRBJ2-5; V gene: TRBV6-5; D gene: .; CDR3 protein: CASSFGATLQETQYF; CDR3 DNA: TGTGCCAGCAGTTTTGGAGCAACCCTCCAAGAGACCCAGTACTTC
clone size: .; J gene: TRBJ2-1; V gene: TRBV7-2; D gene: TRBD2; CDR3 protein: CASSFLPLAGALNEQFF; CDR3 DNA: TGTGCCAGCAGCTTCTTACCACTAGCGGGGGCCCTCAATGAGCAGTTCTTC
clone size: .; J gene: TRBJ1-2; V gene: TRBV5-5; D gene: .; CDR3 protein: CASSFTGLDYGYTF; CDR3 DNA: TGTGCCAGCAGCTTCACAGGGCTTGACTATGGCTACACCTTC
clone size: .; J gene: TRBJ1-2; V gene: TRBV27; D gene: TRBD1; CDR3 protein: CASSFRGQNYGYTF; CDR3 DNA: TGTGCCAGCAGTTTCAGGGGGCAAAACTATGGCTACACCTTC
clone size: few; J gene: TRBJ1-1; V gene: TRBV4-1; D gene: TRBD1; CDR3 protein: CASSREQGARTEAFF; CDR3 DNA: TGCGCCAGCAGCCGGGAACAGGGGGCTCGCACTGAAGCTTTCTTT
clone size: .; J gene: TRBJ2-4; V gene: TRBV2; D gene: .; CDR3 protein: CASNPRTENIQYF; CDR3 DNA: TGTGCCAGCAATCCAAGGACAGAAAACATTCAGTACTTC
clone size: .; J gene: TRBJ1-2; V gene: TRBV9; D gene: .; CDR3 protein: CASSVGQGINYGYTF; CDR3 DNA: TGTGCCAGCAGCGTGGGACAAGGTATTAACTATGGCTACACCTTC
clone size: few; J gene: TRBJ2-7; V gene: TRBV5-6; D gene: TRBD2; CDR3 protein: CASSRGLAGGPYIHEQYF; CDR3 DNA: TGTGCCAGCAGCCGCGGACTAGCGGGAGGGCCATATATTCACGAGCAGTACTTC
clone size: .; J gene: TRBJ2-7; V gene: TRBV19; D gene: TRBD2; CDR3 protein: CASSPLAGVPYEQYF; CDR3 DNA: TGTGCCAGTAGTCCCCTGGCGGGGGTGCCCTACGAGCAGTACTTC
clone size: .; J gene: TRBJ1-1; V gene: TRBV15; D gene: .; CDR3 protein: CATSRDRFGTPEAFF; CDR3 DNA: TGTGCCACCAGCAGAGATCGATTTGGGACACCTGAAGCTTTCTTT
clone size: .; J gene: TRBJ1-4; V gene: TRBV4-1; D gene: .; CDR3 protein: CASSNQGMDEKLFF; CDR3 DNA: TGCGCCAGCAGCAATCAGGGCATGGATGAAAAACTGTTTTTT
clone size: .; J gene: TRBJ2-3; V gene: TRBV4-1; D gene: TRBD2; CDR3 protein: CASSQEVSGGQYTDTQYF; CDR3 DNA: TGCGCCAGCAGCCAAGAGGTGAGCGGGGGACAATACACAGATACGCAGTATTTT
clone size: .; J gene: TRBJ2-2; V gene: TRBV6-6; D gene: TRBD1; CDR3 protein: CASSRGQGIGELFF; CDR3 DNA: TGTGCCAGCAGTCGCGGACAGGGGATCGGGGAGCTGTTTTTT
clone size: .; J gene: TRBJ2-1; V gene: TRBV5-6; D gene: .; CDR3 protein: CASSGLWRVSYNEQFF; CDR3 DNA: TGTGCCAGCAGCGGCCTATGGAGGGTTTCCTACAATGAGCAGTTCTTC
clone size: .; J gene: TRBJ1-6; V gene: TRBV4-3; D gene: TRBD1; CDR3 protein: CASSQDATGRGNSPLHF; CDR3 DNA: TGCGCCAGCAGCCAAGATGCGACAGGGCGAGGTAATTCACCCCTCCACTTT
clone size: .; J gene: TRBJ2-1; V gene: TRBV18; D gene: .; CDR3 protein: CASSPPRVSSYNEQFF; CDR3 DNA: TGTGCCAGCTCACCCCCCAGGGTAAGCTCCTACAATGAGCAGTTCTTC
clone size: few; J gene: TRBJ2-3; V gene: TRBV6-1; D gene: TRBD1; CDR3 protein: CASSLDRADTQYF; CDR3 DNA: TGTGCCAGCAGCCTAGACAGGGCAGATACGCAGTATTTT
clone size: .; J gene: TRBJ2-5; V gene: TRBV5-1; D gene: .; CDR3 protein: CASSLRGQQETQYF; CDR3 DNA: TGCGCCAGCAGCCTTAGGGGACAACAAGAGACCCAGTACTTC
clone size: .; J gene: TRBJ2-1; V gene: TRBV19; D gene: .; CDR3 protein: CASLTRGGEQFF; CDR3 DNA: TGTGCCAGCCTTACGAGGGGGGGTGAGCAGTTCTTC
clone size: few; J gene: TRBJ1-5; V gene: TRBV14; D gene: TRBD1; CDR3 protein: CASSQGTGRPQHF; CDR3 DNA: TGTGCCAGCAGCCAAGGGACAGGGAGGCCCCAGCATTTT
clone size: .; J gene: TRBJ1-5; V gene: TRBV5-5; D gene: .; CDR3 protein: CASSLSRENQPQHF; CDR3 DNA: TGTGCCAGCAGCTTGTCCAGGGAAAATCAGCCCCAGCATTTT
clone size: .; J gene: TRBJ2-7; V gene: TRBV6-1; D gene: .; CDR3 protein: CASSEARYEQYF; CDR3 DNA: TGTGCCAGCAGTGAAGCCCGCTACGAGCAGTACTTC
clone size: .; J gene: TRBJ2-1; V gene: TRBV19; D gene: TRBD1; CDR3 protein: CASSPGQGRFNEQFF; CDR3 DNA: TGTGCCAGTAGCCCGGGACAGGGAAGATTCAATGAGCAGTTCTTC
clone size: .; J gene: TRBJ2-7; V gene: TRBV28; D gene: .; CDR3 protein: CASSSSSRQSYEQYF; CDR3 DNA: TGTGCCAGCAGTTCCTCCTCTCGACAGAGTTACGAGCAGTACTTC
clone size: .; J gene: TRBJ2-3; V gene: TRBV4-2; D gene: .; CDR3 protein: CASSQVLTGARGGDTQYF; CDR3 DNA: TGTGCCAGCAGCCAAGTTTTAACCGGGGCTAGGGGGGGGGATACGCAGTATTTT
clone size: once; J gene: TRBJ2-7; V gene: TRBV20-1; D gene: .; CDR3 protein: CSARLSSEQYF; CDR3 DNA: TGCAGTGCGCGTCTATCCTCCGAGCAGTACTTC
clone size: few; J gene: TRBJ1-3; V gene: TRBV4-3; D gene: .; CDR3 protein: CASSQDRGSGNTIYF; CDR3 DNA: TGCGCCAGCAGCCAAGACAGGGGCTCTGGAAACACCATATATTTT
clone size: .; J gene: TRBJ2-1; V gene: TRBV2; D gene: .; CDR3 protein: CASSPYNEQFF; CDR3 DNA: TGTGCCAGCAGCCCTTACAATGAGCAGTTCTTC
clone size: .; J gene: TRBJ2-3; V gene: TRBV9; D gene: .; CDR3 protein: CASSVVESLTDTQYF; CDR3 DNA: TGTGCCAGCAGCGTAGTAGAATCTTTGACAGATACGCAGTATTTT
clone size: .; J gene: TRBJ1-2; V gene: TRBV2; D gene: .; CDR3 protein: CASMDSDYYGYTF; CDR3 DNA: TGTGCCAGCATGGACTCCGACTACTATGGCTACACCTTC
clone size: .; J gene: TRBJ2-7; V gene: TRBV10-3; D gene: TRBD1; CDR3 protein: CAISRQGSGEQYF; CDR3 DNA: TGTGCCATCAGCCGACAGGGATCGGGCGAGCAGTACTTC
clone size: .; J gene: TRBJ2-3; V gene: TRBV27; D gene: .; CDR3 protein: CASSLIVTDTQYF; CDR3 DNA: TGTGCCAGCAGTTTGATAGTCACAGATACGCAGTATTTT
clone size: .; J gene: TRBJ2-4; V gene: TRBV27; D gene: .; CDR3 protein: CASSLSQIAKNIQYF; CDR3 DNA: TGTGCCAGCAGTTTATCACAAATAGCCAAAAACATTCAGTACTTC
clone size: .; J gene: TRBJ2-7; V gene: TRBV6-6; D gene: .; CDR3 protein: CASTPTSSLFEQYF; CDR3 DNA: TGTGCCAGCACCCCAACCAGTAGCCTCTTTGAGCAGTACTTC
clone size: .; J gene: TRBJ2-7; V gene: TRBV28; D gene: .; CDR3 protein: CASSPYRGYEQYF; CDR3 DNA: TGTGCCAGCAGTCCGTATAGGGGCTACGAGCAGTACTTC
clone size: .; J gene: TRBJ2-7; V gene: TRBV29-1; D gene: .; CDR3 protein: CSVPMDSLQYF; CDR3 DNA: TGCAGCGTCCCTATGGACAGCCTACAGTACTTC
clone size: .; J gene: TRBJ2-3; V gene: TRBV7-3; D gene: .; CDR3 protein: CASRDPGEGTDTQYF; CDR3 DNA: TGTGCCAGCAGAGACCCCGGGGAGGGCACAGATACGCAGTATTTT
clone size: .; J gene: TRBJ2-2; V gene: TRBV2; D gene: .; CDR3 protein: CASSAGQLTGELFF; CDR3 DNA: TGTGCCAGCAGCGCGGGACAGCTCACCGGGGAGCTGTTTTTT
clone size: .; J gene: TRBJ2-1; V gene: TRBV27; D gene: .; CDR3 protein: CAIGQLHNEQFF; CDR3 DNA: TGTGCCATAGGACAGCTTCACAATGAGCAGTTCTTC
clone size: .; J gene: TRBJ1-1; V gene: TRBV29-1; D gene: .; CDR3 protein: CSVDFQGPKSNAEAFF; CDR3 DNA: TGCAGCGTTGATTTCCAGGGCCCAAAATCCAACGCTGAAGCTTTCTTT